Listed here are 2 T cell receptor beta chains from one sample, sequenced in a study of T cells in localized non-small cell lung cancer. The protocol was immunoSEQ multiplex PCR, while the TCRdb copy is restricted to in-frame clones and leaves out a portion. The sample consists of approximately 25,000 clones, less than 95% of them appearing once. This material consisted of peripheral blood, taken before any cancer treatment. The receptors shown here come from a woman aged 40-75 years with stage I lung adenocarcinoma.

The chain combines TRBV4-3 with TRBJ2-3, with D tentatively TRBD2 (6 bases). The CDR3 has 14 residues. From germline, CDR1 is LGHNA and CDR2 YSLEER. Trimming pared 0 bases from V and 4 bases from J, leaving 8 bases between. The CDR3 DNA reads TGCGCCAGCAGCCAAGAACTAGCCGCAGATACGCAGTATTTT. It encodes CASSQELAADTQYF.

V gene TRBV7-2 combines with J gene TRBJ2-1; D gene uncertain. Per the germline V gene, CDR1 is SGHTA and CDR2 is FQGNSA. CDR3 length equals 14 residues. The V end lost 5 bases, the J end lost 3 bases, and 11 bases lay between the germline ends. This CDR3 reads CASSRDVVYNEQFF. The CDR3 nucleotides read TGTGCCAGCAGCCGTGATGTGGTCTACAATGAGCAGTTCTTC.